This T cell receptor beta chain stems from a study of cytomegalovirus exposure and HLA in healthy donors (dated by TCRdb to about 2017). In terms of the full investigation: An earlier analysis of fewer than 750 of the donors reported about 300 Gb of sequence data and around 100 million unique TCR beta sequences obtained from around 180 million T cells. The number of donors typed differed by locus, with about 629-640 for A, B, C, DRB1 and DQB1, about 500 for DQA1, approximately 580 for DPA1, and some 470 for DPB1. Because of strong linkage in the cohort, roughly five DR-DQ haplotypes were treated as single units for association and clustering. Approximately 310 gigabases of sequencing data and around 80 million unique TCR sequences made up an early release that covered 640 HLA-typed donors. Rather than using new phenotypic data, the later analysis identified candidate immune exposures from TCR beta sequences and from how often those sequences occurred across donors. To decide whether each TCR beta V gene segment behaved as functional or pseudogenic, an earlier analysis of some 580 of the donors relied on high-throughput TCR beta sequencing. HLA typing included class I and class II loci at four-digit resolution. Every discovery cohort repertoire had been produced on one sequencing platform. High-throughput TCR immunosequencing, statistical association of individual TCRs with disease status, and machine learning were combined to predict cytomegalovirus infection status. Using immunosequencing, the study profiled T cell repertoires from fewer than 700 subjects and related those repertoires to cytomegalovirus serostatus. Donor age, sex, ethnicity and CMV serostatus were compiled together with the repertoire data. The aim of the study was to test whether cataloging public T cell receptors could identify signatures of past pathogen exposure. Among roughly 400 genotyped donors of the cohort, an average of about 240,000 unique TCR beta nucleotide sequences were sequenced per donor, around 18% of them non-productive. A later analysis re-analyzed previously published TCR beta repertoires from several hundred donors and added high-resolution HLA genotyping to study TCR occurrence patterns. Of the approximately 400 genotyped donors, roughly 76% were placed in the genetic ancestry cluster associated with self-reported Caucasian donors. Along with the approximately 650-subject first cohort, a separate validation cohort of over a hundred different subjects was used. A later genetic analysis used genome-wide SNP genotypes for about 60% of the roughly 670 donors, treating that subset as a discovery cohort. What the study reported, not specific to this receptor: Seventeen rarely observed V segments, including chromosome 9 orphons, were excluded from the earlier analysis of almost 600 of the donors because counts were too low. According to a later analysis, most CMV-associated TCR beta chains appeared to be HLA-restricted, and the HLA associations seemed to be driven largely by CMV exposure. Only TCR beta chains were sequenced in this cohort, and the absence of alpha or paired-chain data limited detectable features. A cluster of highly shared sequence variants was judged likely to be a technical artifact of the sequencing pipeline. Several of the top co-occurrence clusters appeared to be linked to parvovirus B19, influenza, CMV and Epstein-Barr virus, according to a later analysis. For the cohort, immune exposure information was limited to CMV serostatus. The classifier was reported to diagnose cytomegalovirus status with high specificity and sensitivity in both the original and validation cohorts. According to a later analysis, TCR association rates differed among HLA loci, with DRB1 alleles showing the most associated TCRs and HLA-C alleles showing the fewest. A further reported finding was that TCR beta sequences accurately predicted the HLA-A and HLA-B alleles for most subjects in the first cohort. Correlated functional status among segregating V segments might be attributable to linkage disequilibrium, but an unknown experimental factor could not be ruled out. Across donors, most TCR sequences were observed very rarely, whereas some public TCRs were present in many individuals. Because HLA typing was missing for some donors at each locus, association tests included only the typed subset. In a later analysis, about 16,000 TCR beta sequences were associated with specific HLA alleles at a false discovery rate of 0.05. In vitro tests confirmed that a few of the cytomegalovirus-associated TCR beta chains recognize cytomegalovirus antigens. The authors suggested that the approach could potentially be extended to other disease states and immunological phenotypes. A later genetic analysis associated a missense DCLRE1C variant with V-gene and J-gene trimming of TCR beta chains, and an independent cohort replicated the association. In a later analysis, HLA-associated TCR beta chains showed more clonal expansion and lower generation probabilities than non-associated chains that were equally common. A later genetic analysis reported fewer N-insertions in productive TCRs among donors in an Asian-associated ancestry cluster than the roughly 700-donor mean. In an earlier analysis of around 600 of the donors, most TCR beta V segments were observed in productive rearrangements about 87% or about 30% of the time, broadly matching IMGT annotations. Roughly uniform sequencing depth across donors was assumed in presence/absence analyses, although this assumption may not hold. Some IMGT-functional V segments, including TRBV6-2 and TRBV6-3, could not be told apart with the 87-base-pair reads, so those segments were excluded. When HLA alleles, especially DR and DQ, strongly co-occurred, TCR associations were difficult to assign to individual alleles. The study listed 164 TCR beta chains as associated with cytomegalovirus.

The cohort consisted of approximately 690 healthy bone marrow donors. At the time of sampling, every cohort member was nominally healthy, though immune exposures that went unrecorded were likely present. The donor tested CMV seronegative, placing the donor among the 352 seronegative members of the cohort. A peripheral blood sample was provided by each donor, and peripheral blood mononuclear cells were used for TCR beta sequencing. Genomic DNA was extracted from the blood cell samples with the Qiagen DNeasy Blood Extraction Kit. Library generation was performed with the immunoSEQ multiplex PCR assay. For the multiplex PCR, a mixture combining 60 forward primers for TCR Vbeta segments and 13 reverse primers for TCR Jbeta segments was used. A multiplex PCR assay on genomic DNA amplified the CDR3 region of rearranged TCR beta genes. The Illumina HiSeq System was used to sequence the amplified TCR beta libraries as 87-base-pair reads. The original methods were these. In a later analysis, tens of millions of unique TCR beta chains were counted across the 650 to 700 repertoires, and around 11 million of these chains were shared by at least two donors. A nearest-neighbor algorithm error-corrected the raw reads and collapsed the reads into unique sequences, merging closely related sequences to remove PCR and sequencing errors. V, D and J gene segments were assigned by aligning CDR3 sequences to IMGT reference sequences. For a sequence to be retained, at least a six-nucleotide match to both a V gene segment and a J gene segment was required. A rearrangement counted as productive if the CDR3 had no stop codons and remained in frame with V and J, and every other rearrangement counted as non-productive. CDR3 was defined by IMGT convention, running from the second conserved V-encoded cysteine to the conserved J-encoded phenylalanine. The earlier analysis of about 530 of the donors excluded any sequence lacking an unambiguous match to a single V gene segment. An earlier analysis of around 600 of the donors classified V segments as functional when productive rearrangements were above 56.7% and as segregating when the standard deviation between donors was above 5%. A statistical classification framework was built for diagnosing cytomegalovirus status from the catalog of TCR beta chain sequences. In a later analysis, V and J genes were assigned by comparing TCR nucleotide sequences against IMGT/GENE-DB human TR gene sequences. A later analysis assigned CDR3 sequences and most-parsimonious VDJ recombination scenarios with the TCRdist pipeline. In a later analysis, every TCR beta chain was defined by the combination of its CDR3 amino acid sequence and its V-gene family, and reads without a unique V-gene family were dropped. In a later analysis, fewer than 650 highly shared, low-generation-probability nucleotide sequences were removed to address suspected cross-contamination and a sequencing artifact. A later analysis calculated a clonal expansion index for each public chain from normalized within-repertoire ranks of inferred template counts. In a later analysis, generation probabilities were computed with a VDJ recombination model fitted to out-of-frame rearrangements, and the resulting probabilities were checked against IGoR. In a later analysis, hypergeometric tests were used to score TCR-TCR, TCR-HLA and TCR-CMV co-occurrence, with a repertoire-size bias correction applied to TCR pairs. A later analysis estimated false discovery rates by permuting HLA or CMV assignments 20 times. In a later analysis, co-occurring TCRs were grouped using DBSCAN, and TCRdist sequence similarity was added for clustering within HLA-allele-positive subsets. Repertoires with fewer than 30,000 or more than 120,000 public chains were left out of co-occurrence clustering, as were a few repertoires with anomalous nucleotide sharing. TCRdb took this table from immuneACCESS and kept in-frame rearrangements with V and J called. Such tables lack part of the clones; where checked against another copy, unresolved V genes explain under half of the gap, and the rest is unexplained. The DNA was the basis for D and trimming; V, J and clone size are from that table. This sample comprises approximately 180,000 clones, roughly 79% of them detected only once. The ten most abundant clones make up over 2.5% of the sample.

Relative to germline, V is 4 bases shorter and J is 1 base shorter, with 6 bases between their ends. The cysteine opens and the phenylalanine closes a CDR3 of 13 amino acids. The CDR3 DNA has 39 bases and is translated from base 1. The germline V gene yields ENHRY for CDR1 and SYGVKD for CDR2. Remarks on this clone: No cognate antigen has been identified for it. No base quality information exists; no much larger clone differs at one position.

Sequenced material: PBMCs. This TCR came from a male donor in good health and CMV-seronegative. The sequence is built from TRBV10-3 and TRBJ2-3, with a tentative D gene TRBD2 over 6 matching bases. The bases are TGTGCCATCAGTGTAGCGGGCACAGATACGCAGTATTTT. Translated, it gives CAISVAGTDTQYF.